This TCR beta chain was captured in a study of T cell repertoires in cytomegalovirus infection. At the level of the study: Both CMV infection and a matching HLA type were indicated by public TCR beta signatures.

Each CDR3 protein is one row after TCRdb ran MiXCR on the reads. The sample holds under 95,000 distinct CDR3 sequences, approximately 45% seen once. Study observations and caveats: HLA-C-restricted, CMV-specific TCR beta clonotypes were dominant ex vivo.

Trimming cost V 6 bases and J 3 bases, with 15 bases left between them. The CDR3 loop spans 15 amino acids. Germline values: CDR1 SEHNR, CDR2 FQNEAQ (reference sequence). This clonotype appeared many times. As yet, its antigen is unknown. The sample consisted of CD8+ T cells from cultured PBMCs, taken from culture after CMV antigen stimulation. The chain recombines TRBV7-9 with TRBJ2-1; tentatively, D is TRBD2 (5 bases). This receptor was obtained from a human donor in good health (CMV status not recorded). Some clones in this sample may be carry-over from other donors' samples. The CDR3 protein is CASRSEGEYYNEQFF. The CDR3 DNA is TGTGCCAGCAGATCCGAGGGCGAGTACTACAATGAGCAGTTCTTC.